This TCR beta chain was obtained from a study of sequential checkpoint blockade in melanoma. Across the study: After both sequences, patients received maintenance nivolumab. Matched biopsies came pretreatment and at week 13 for 20 to 25 patients.

Clones were sequenced by immunoSEQ multiplex PCR, and TCRdb holds only the in-frame ones, with some missing. This sample has 6,000 to 8,000 clones, with roughly 22% found just once. Sample treatment: randomized to nivolumab then ipilimumab (arm A) or the reverse (arm B). DNA-damaging chemotherapy had not been given to any patient beforehand. The CDR3 is 13 residues long. V was pared by 1 base and J by 10 bases, with 13 bases between. Germline-derived CDR1 and CDR2 are SGHDN and FVKESK. This sequence originates from a human donor with melanoma. The rearrangement links TRBV14 to TRBJ1-1; possibly TRBD1 for D (5 bases). This specimen was tumor tissue (inferred from file names), taken from a patient given nivolumab and ipilimumab in sequence. This CDR3 is CASSQVLGQGAFF. CDR3 bases: TGTGCCAGCAGCCAAGTGTTGGGGCAGGGAGCTTTCTTT.